This T cell receptor (beta chain) stems from a study of blood T cell repertoires in COVID-19. For the study at large: From the United States, Italy and Spain came samples of acute and convalescent COVID-19.

Looked up from germline, CDR1 is SGHVS and CDR2 is FQNEAQ. The length of the CDR3 is 16 residues. With V trimmed by 1 base and J by 2 bases, 4 bases remained unmatched. Clones were sequenced by immunoSEQ multiplex PCR, and TCRdb holds only the in-frame ones, with some missing. The table lists tens of thousands of clones, 75% to 90% of them singletons, with roughly 1.3% in the top ten. This sequence originates from a man between 60 and 70 years old with acute or convalescent COVID-19. This chain joins TRBV7-8 and TRBJ1-5; 8 bases match TRBD1. Sequencing was performed on peripheral blood. DNA for the CDR3: TGTGCCAGCAGCTTAGGAGGACAGGGAGGCAATCAGCCCCAGCATTTT. Encoded protein: CASSLGGQGGNQPQHF. The variable domain in full, completed from reference TRBV7-8 and TRBJ1-5, reads GAGVSQSPRYKVAKRGQDVALRCDPISGHVSLFWYQQALGQGPEFLTYFQNEAQLDKSGLPSDRFFAERPEGSVSTLKIQRTQQEDSAVYLCASSLGGQGGNQPQHFGDGTRLSIL.